These 21 T cell receptor beta chains were all obtained from the same sample, sequenced in a study of shared clonotypes between healthy human individuals. Clones were sequenced by immunoSEQ multiplex PCR, and TCRdb holds only the in-frame ones, with some missing. The sample lists some 1,100,000 clones; around three quarters were seen once. The sample comprised memory CD4+ T cells from PBMCs. The subset here: CD45RA-negative fraction. These receptors all stem from a man aged 18 to 29 in good health. Some clones in this sample may be carry-over from other donors' samples.

The V call is TRBV18, the J call TRBJ2-5; no firm D call. V was trimmed by 0 bases and J by 1 base, leaving 12 bases between them. The CDR3 spans 16 residues. Germline V gene lookup returns CDR1 KGHSH and CDR2 LQKENI. The CDR3, as DNA: TGTGCCAGCTCACCACCGAATTCGGCTTTCCAAGAGACCCAGTACTTC. Translated, it gives CASSPPNSAFQETQYF.

The chain employs TRBV5-6 and TRBJ2-5; D assignment may be TRBD1 or TRBD2 (5 bases each). The J call may be in error: the DNA end matches TRBJ2-7 better. Looked up from germline, CDR1 is SGHDT and CDR2 is YYEEEE. The CDR3 runs to 15 residues. The CDR3 DNA reads as TGTGCCAGCAGCCCCGGAGTTGGGGGTTCCTACGAGCAGTACTTC. Its protein product is CASSPGVGGSYEQYF.

The CDR3 bases are TGTGCCAGCAGCTTCCGCCGGTCGTCCTCTGGGGCCAACGTCCTGACTTTC. Its translation is CASSFRRSSSGANVLTF. The chain combines TRBV5-4 with TRBJ2-6; no reliable D call. Germline V gives CDR1 SGHNT, CDR2 YYREEE (reference sequence). V gave up 2 bases and J gave up 0 bases, with 12 bases separating them. The CDR3 contains 17 residues.

The rearrangement joins TRBV4-1 to TRBJ1-4, with D perhaps TRBD1 (6 bases). Germline-derived CDR1 and CDR2 are MGHRA and YSYEKL. The CDR3 is 15 residues long. V was clipped by 2 bases and J by 7 bases, with 14 bases between them. Here the CDR3 reads CASSQTGAAGEKLFF. For the CDR3, the DNA is TGCGCCAGCAGCCAAACGGGGGCCGCGGGTGAAAAACTGTTTTTT.

This clone showed up just a few times. The sample carries other DNA sequences with the same CDR3. This chain links TRBV5-1 with TRBJ1-1, with 11 bases lining up with TRBD1. Germline-derived CDR1 and CDR2 are SGHRS and YFSETQ. CDR3 size: 14 residues. The V and J ends lost 4 bases and 5 bases, in that order; junction bases with no gene match: 4. The CDR3 loop is CASSPGTGGTEAFF. DNA for the CDR3: TGCGCCAGCAGCCCGGGGACAGGGGGGACTGAAGCTTTCTTT.

This chain connects TRBV7-4 to TRBJ2-3; D remains unclear. V lost 5 bases to trimming and J lost 10 bases, with 16 bases between them. Germline V gene data show CDR1 as SGHVT and CDR2 as SQSDAQ. The CDR3 has 13 amino acids. This CDR3 is CASSPPTRLPQYF. CDR3 DNA: TGTGCCAGCAGCCCACCCACACGCCTCCCGCAGTATTTT. The full variable domain, its missing parts supplied by reference TRBV7-4 and TRBJ2-3, is GAGVSQSPRYKVAKRGRDVALRCDSISGHVTLYWYRQTLGQGSEVLTYSQSDAQRDKSGRPSGRFSAERPERSVSTLKIQRTEQGDSAVYLCASSPPTRLPQYFGPGTRLTVL.

The J gene is TRBJ2-7, the V gene TRBV7-6, with TRBD1 identical over 9 bases. Germline V gene data show CDR1 as SGHVS and CDR2 as FNYEAQ. This CDR3 spans 13 amino acids. The V and J ends lost 5 bases and 5 bases, in that order; junction bases with no gene match: 4. CDR3 nucleotides: TGTGCCAGCAGCGGGACAGGGATCGACGAGCAGTACTTC. Its protein is CASSGTGIDEQYF.

About this clone itself: A far bigger clonotype differs at one base, so this is likely a read error. CDR3 region: CASSPAGPDTQYF. The CDR3 bases are TGTGCCAGCAGCCCGGCCGGGCCAGATACGCAGTATTTT. The V and J genes are TRBV7-2 and TRBJ2-3; no firm D call. The V end lost 5 bases, the J end lost 4 bases, and 10 bases lay between the germline ends. Looked up from germline, CDR1 is SGHTA and CDR2 is FQGNSA. This CDR3 is built from 13 residues.

The CDR3 DNA is TGTGCCAGCTCCTGGACAGGGGGCGAAAGCTCCTACGAGCAGTACTTC. This sequence encodes CASSWTGGESSYEQYF. V is TRBV7-9 and J is TRBJ2-7, with 11 bases identical to TRBD1. CDR3 size: 16 residues. V gave up 8 bases and J gave up 0 bases; unmatched junction bases: 9. The germline CDR1 and CDR2 sequences are SEHNR and FQNEAQ (reference sequence).

Many counts were recorded for this clone. V gene TRBV5-8 combines with J gene TRBJ2-1; weak D call: TRBD2 (6 bases). V was clipped by 1 base and J by 5 bases, with 16 bases between them. This CDR3 region has 16 residues. The germline V gene has CDR1 SGHTS and CDR2 YDEGEE. The CDR3 nucleotides are TGTGCCAGCAGCTTGTTTGTGGGACTTGTTAACAATGAGCAGTTCTTC. As protein: CASSLFVGLVNNEQFF.

This chain uses TRBV7-9 with TRBJ1-1; perhaps TRBD1 as D (5 bases). Trimming stripped 1 base from V and 0 bases from J, with 15 bases between. The CDR3 length is 17 residues. Germline CDR1 SEHNR, CDR2 FQNEAQ (reference sequence). DNA for the CDR3: TGTGCCAGCAGCTTAGTGGCCAAGGGGAAGTTGAACACTGAAGCTTTCTTT. Translating gives CASSLVAKGKLNTEAFF.

V usage is TRBV7-2 and J usage is TRBJ1-1, with D perhaps TRBD1 (5 bases). From germline, CDR1 is SGHTA and CDR2 FQGNSA. CDR3 length: 15 residues. Trimming left V 1 base short and J 0 bases short, with 9 bases between. CDR3 in amino acids: CASSLVGTLNTEAFF. The DNA for the CDR3 is TGTGCCAGCAGCTTAGTTGGGACTTTGAACACTGAAGCTTTCTTT.

With respect to this clone: At the DNA level, this CDR3 is encoded by other sequences in the same sample as well. The rearrangement uses TRBV10-3 and TRBJ2-7, with 8 bases fitting TRBD1. Per germline, CDR1 ENHRY and CDR2 SYGVKD. The CDR3 has 14 amino acids. With 5 bases clipped from V and 1 base from J, the junction kept 4 bases outside the gene matches. The CDR3 DNA reads as TGTGCCATCAGTAAGGACAGGGAATCCTACGAGCAGTACTTC. This sequence encodes CAISKDRESYEQYF.

This clone was picked up a small number of times. The chain links TRBV29-1 to TRBJ2-3; 9 nucleotides match TRBD1. This CDR3 contains 13 residues. Trimming took 7 bases from V and 6 from J; bases not matched to a gene: 8. The V gene's germline CDR1 is SQVTM and CDR2 ANQGSEA. The CDR3 DNA sequence: TGCAGCGGGGGACAGGGCTTAAGCGATACGCAGTATTTT. Its translation is CSGGQGLSDTQYF.

The chain employs TRBV6-5 and TRBJ2-7; no definite D call. This CDR3 is built from 15 residues. Deletions cut 0 bases from V and 2 bases from J, with 11 bases between. Germline loops: CDR1 MNHEY, CDR2 SVGAGI. The CDR3 spells CASSYSGVLTYEQYF. In DNA, the CDR3 is TGTGCCAGCAGTTACTCTGGCGTCCTAACCTACGAGCAGTACTTC.

The chain joins TRBV28 to TRBJ1-1; TRBD1 agrees at 10 bases. Trimming took 6 bases from V and 4 from J; bases not matched to a gene: 5. This CDR3 region has 14 residues. CDR1 is MDHEN, CDR2 SYDVKM, per germline. CDR3 loop: CASRSTGGSTEAFF. The CDR3 DNA reads TGTGCCAGCAGGTCGACAGGGGGCTCCACTGAAGCTTTCTTT.

The chain employs TRBV29-1 and TRBJ2-1; TRBD1 aligns across 10 bases. Germline V CDR1 and CDR2: SQVTM, ANQGSEA. The CDR3 extends over 14 amino acids. V lost 6 bases to trimming and J lost 3 bases; unmatched junction nucleotides: 5. CDR3 in amino acids: CSVAGTGVYNEQFF. The CDR3 region has the DNA TGCAGCGTGGCGGGGACAGGGGTCTACAATGAGCAGTTCTTC.

This clone was counted between two and nine times. The gene calls are TRBV29-1 and TRBJ1-1; tentatively, D is TRBD1 (6 bases). The germline gives CDR1 SQVTM, CDR2 ANQGSEA. Trimming took off 4 bases at V and 11 bases at J, with 14 bases between the two ends. The CDR3 covers 11 residues. The chain's CDR3 is CSVVGGGNAFF. CDR3 nucleotide sequence: TGCAGCGTTGTGGGGGGCGGTAATGCTTTCTTT.

Comment on this clone: Other DNA sequences in this sample translate to the same CDR3. V gene TRBV28 combines with J gene TRBJ1-2; D remains unclear. Germline lookup yields CDR1 MDHEN and CDR2 SYDVKM. With 6 bases removed from V and 4 bases from J, the gap between germline ends came to 9 bases. The CDR3 consists of 12 residues. The DNA for the CDR3 is TGTGCCAGCAGCCGCGGCGGCTATGGCTACACCTTC. This sequence encodes CASSRGGYGYTF.

This clone was detected once. This chain joins TRBV6-8 and TRBJ2-5; tentatively, D is TRBD2 (6 bases). V was pared by 0 bases and J by 2 bases, with 13 bases between. The length of the CDR3 is 16 residues. The germline CDR1 and CDR2 sequences are MNHGY and SAAAGT. The CDR3, as DNA: TGTGCCAGCAGTTACTCACGGTGGAGGGTTCAAGAGACCCAGTACTTC. Its protein is CASSYSRWRVQETQYF.

This clone has just a few counts. Other DNA sequences from this sample encode an identical CDR3 as well. Written as DNA, the CDR3 is TGTGCCAGCAGCCTTAACCTCTATGGCTACACCTTC. Its protein product is CASSLNLYGYTF. V and J are TRBV28 and TRBJ1-2; D remains ambiguous. V was clipped by 6 bases and J by 4 bases, with 9 bases between them. CDR3 length equals 12 residues. Germline CDR1 reads MDHEN; CDR2 reads SYDVKM.